In its sample, the clone carrying this TCR beta chain was seen a few times. Antigen unknown. What was sequenced were expressed TCRB transcripts, since all of the isolated RNA had been reverse transcribed. Several million reads on average were seen across naive, central memory and regulatory T cell samples. Method: immunoSEQ multiplex PCR; TCRdb's copy keeps in-frame clones and lacks some. The sample has 130,000 to 150,000 clones, 6.9% seen once; the top ten hold 1.3% to 1.5%. This sample was taken from a study of beta chain features in type 1 diabetes. Study-wide context: Healthy donors resembled patients in age, gender and cell yields.

The study's findings and limits: Equally in patients and controls, shorter templates might have been favored by PCR. In all four CD4+ subsets, TCRB CDR3 length was significantly, moderately reduced in type 1 diabetes.

The CDR3 runs to 15 residues. In germline, CDR1 is MNHNS, CDR2 SASEGT. Trimming took 5 bases from V and 6 from J; bases not matched to a gene: 9. Material: central memory CD4+ T cells from blood. This clonotype originated in a woman in her thirties in good health. The rearrangement links TRBV6-1 to TRBJ2-3, with 9 bases that match TRBD2. The CDR3 region has the DNA TGTGCCAGCAGTAGGTCTAGCGGGAAGGGCGATACGCAGTATTTT. This encodes CASSRSSGKGDTQYF.